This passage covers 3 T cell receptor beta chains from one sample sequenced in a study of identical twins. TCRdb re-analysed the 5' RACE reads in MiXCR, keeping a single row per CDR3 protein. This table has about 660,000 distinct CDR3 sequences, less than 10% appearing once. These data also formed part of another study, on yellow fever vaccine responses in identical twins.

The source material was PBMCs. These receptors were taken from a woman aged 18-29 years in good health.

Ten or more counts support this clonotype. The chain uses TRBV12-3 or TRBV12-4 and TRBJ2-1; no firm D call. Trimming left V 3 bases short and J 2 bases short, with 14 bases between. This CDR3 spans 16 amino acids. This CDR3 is CASSLLGMTAYNEQFF. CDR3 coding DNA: TGTGCCAGCAGTTTGCTGGGGATGACGGCCTACAATGAGCAGTTCTTC.

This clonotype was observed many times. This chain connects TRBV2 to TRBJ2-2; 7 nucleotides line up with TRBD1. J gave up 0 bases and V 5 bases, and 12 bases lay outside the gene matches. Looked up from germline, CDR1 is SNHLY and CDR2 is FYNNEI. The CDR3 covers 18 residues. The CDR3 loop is CASSSSRMGQPNTGELFF. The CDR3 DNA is TGTGCCAGCAGTTCAAGCCGCATGGGACAGCCGAACACCGGGGAGCTGTTTTTT.

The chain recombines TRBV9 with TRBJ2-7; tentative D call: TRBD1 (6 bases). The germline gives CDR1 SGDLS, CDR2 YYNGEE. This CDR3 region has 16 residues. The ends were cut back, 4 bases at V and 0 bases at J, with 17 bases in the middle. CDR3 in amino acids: CASSLRQADSSYEQYF. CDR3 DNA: TGTGCCAGCAGCCTCCGACAGGCCGACAGCTCCTACGAGCAGTACTTC.